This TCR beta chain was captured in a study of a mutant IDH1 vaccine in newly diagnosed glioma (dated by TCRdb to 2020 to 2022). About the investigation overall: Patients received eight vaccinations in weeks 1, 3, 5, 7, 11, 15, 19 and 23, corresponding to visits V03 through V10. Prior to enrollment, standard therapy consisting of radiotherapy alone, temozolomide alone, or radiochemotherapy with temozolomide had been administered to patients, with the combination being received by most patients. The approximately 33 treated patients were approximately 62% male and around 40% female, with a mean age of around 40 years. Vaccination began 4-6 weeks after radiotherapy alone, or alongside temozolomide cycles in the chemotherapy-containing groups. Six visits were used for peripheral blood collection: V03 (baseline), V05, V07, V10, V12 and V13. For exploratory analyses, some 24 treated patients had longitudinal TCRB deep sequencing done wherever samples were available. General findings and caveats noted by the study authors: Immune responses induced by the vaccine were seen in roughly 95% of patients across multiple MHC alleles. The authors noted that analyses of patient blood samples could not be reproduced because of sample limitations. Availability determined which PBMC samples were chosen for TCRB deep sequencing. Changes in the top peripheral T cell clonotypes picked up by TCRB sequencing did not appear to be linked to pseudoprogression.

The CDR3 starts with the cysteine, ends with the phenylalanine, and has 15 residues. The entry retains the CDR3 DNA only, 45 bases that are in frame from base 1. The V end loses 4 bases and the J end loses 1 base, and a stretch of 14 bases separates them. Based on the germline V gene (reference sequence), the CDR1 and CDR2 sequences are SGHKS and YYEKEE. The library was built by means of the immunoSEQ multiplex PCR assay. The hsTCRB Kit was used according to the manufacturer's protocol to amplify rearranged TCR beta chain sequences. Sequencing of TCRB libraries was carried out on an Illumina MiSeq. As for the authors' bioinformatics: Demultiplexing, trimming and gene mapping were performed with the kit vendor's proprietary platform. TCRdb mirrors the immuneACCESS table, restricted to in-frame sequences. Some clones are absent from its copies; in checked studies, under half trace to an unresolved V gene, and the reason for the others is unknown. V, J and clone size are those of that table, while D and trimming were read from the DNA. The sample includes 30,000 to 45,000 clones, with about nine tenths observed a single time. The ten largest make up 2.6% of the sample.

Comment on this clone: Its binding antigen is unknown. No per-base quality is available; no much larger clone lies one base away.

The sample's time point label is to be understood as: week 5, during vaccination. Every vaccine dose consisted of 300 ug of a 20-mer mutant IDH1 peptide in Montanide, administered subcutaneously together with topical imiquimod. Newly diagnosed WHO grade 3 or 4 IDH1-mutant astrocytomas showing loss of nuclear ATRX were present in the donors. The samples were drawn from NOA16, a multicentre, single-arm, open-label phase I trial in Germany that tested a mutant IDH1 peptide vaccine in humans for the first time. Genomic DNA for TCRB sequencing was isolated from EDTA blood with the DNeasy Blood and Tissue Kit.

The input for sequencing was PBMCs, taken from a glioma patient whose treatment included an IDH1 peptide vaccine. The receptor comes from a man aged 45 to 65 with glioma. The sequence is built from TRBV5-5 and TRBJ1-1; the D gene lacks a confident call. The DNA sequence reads TGTGCCAGCAGCCCCTCCGGTCAAGGGAACACTGAAGCTTTCTTT. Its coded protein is CASSPSGQGNTEAFF.